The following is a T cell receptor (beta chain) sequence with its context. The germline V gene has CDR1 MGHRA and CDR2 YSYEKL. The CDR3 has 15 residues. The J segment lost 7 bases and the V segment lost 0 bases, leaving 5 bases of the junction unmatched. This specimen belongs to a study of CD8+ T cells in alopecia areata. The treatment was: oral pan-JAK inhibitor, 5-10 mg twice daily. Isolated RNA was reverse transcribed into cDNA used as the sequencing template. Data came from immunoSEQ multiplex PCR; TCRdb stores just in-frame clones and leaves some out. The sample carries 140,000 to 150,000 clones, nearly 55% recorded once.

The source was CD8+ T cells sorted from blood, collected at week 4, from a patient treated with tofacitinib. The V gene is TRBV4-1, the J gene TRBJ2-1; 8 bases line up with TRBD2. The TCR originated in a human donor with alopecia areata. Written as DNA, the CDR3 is TGCGCCAGCAGCCAAGACGGGGGGGCCGGGAATGAGCAGTTCTTC. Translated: CASSQDGGAGNEQFF.